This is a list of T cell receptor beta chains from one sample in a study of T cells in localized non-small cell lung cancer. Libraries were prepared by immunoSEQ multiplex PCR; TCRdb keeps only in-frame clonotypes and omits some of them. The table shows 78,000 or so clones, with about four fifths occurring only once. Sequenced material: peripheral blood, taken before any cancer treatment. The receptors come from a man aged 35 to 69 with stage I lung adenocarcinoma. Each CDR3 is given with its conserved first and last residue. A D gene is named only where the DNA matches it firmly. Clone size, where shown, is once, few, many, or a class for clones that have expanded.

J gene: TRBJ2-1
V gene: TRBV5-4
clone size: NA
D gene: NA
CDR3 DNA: TGTGCCAGCAGCTTGGAACGGAATGAGCAGTTCTTC
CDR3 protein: CASSLERNEQFF

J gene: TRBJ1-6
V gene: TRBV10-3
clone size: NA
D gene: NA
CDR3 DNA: TGTGCCATCAGTGAAGGGCAGGGTAGTAATTCACCCCTCCACTTT
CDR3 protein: CAISEGQGSNSPLHF

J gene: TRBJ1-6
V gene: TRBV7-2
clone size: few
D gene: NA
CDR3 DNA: TGTGCCAGCAGCTTAGCGCATCTTGCAGGGGTGTATTCACCCCTCCACTTT
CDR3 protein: CASSLAHLAGVYSPLHF

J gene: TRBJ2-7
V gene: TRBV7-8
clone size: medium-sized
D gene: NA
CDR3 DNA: TGTGCCAGCAGCCAAACACCTCTAGAGATGATTTACGAGCAGTACTTC
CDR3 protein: CASSQTPLEMIYEQYF

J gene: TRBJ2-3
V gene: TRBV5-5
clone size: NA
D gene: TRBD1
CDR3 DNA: TGTGCCAGCAGCTCGGACAGGGGGCAGCAAGATACGCAGTATTTT
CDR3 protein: CASSSDRGQQDTQYF

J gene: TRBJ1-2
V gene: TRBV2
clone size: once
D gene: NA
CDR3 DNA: TGTGCCAGCGAGATTGGCGGGAGCTATGGCTACACCTTC
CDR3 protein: CASEIGGSYGYTF

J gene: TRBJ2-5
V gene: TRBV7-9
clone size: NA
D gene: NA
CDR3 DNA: TGTGCCAGCAGCTTTGCCGACTCATACTTGTACTTC
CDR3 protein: CASSFADSYLYF

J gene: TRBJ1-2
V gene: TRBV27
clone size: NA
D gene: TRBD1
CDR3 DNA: TGTGCCAGCAGCCTAGACGGACAGGGACGCTATGGCTACACCTTC
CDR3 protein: CASSLDGQGRYGYTF

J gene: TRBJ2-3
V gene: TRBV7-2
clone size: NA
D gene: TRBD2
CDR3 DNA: TGTGCCAGCAGCCAGCGCAATAGCGGGGGGCAGAATACGCAGTATTTT
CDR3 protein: CASSQRNSGGQNTQYF

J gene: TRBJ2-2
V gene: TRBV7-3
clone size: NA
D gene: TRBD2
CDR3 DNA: TGTGCCAGCAGCTTAAAGGCGGGGGTGAACACCGGGGAGCTGTTTTTT
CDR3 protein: CASSLKAGVNTGELFF

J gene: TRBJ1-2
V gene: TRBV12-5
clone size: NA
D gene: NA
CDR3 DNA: TGTGCTAGTGGTTTGGCTACAGGAGGGTACACCTTC
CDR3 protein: CASGLATGGYTF

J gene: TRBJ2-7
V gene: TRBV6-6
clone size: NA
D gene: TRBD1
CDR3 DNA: TGTGCCAGCAGGGACAGGGGGTCTGGAGCCTACGAGCAGTACTTC
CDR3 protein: CASRDRGSGAYEQYF

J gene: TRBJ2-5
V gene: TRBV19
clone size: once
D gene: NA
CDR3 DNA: TGTGCCAGTAGTATGGCAAGTGGGGAGACCCAGTACTTC
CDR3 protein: CASSMASGETQYF

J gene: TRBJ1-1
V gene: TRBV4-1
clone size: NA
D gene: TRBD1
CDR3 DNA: TGCGCCAGCAGCCAAGATGCAGGGGGCACTGAAGCTTTCTTT
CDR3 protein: CASSQDAGGTEAFF

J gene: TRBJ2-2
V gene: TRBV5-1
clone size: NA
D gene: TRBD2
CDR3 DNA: TGCGCCAGCAGCTTGAGGGCGAGCGGGGCCTCTAACACCGGGGAGCTGTTTTTT
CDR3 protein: CASSLRASGASNTGELFF

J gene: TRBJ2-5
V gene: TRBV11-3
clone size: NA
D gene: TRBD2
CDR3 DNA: TGTGCCAGCAGCTTAGCCCCAGGCGGGGGAGAGGCTGAGACCCAGTACTTC
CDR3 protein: CASSLAPGGGEAETQYF

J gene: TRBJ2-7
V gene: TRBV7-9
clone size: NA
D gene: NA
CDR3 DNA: TGTGCCAGCAGCTTCGTTATGGGACTCCGCTCCTACGAGCAGTACTTC
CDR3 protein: CASSFVMGLRSYEQYF

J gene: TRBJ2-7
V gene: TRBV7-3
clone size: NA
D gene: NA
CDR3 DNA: TGTGCCAGCAGCTCGACCCGGGGATACGAGCAGTACTTC
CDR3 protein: CASSSTRGYEQYF

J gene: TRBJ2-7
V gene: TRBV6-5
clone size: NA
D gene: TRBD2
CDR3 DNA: TGTGCCAGCAAAACAGGACTAGGGAGCTCCTACGAGCAGTACTTC
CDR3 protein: CASKTGLGSSYEQYF

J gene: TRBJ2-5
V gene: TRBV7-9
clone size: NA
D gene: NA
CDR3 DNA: TGTGCCAGCAGCCCCCCGCCCGCGGGTTCGGAGACCCAGTACTTC
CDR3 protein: CASSPPPAGSETQYF

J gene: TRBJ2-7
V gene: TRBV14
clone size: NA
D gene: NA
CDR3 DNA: TGTGCCAGCAGCCAAGATGGGTTCTCCTACGAGCAGTACTTC
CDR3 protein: CASSQDGFSYEQYF

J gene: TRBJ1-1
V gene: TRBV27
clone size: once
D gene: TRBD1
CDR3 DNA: TGTGCCAGTCGGACCCCAGGGGGGATGAACACTGAAGCTTTCTTT
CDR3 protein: CASRTPGGMNTEAFF

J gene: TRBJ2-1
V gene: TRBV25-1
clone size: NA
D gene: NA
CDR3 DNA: TGTGCCAGCAGTGAATTAGGTACAGCTTACAATGAGCAGTTCTTC
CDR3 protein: CASSELGTAYNEQFF

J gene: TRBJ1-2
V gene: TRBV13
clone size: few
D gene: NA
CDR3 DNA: TGTGCCAGCAGCTCCCGTTCAGGGCGCGACCACACCTTC
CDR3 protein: CASSSRSGRDHTF

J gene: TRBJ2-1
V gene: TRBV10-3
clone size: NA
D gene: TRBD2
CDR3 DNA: TGTGCCATCAGCAGGGCGGGAGGGAATTACAATGAGCAGTTCTTC
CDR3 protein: CAISRAGGNYNEQFF

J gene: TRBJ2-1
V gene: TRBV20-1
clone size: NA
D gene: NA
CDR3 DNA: TGCAGTGCTCTTAGCTACAATGAGCAGTTCTTC
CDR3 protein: CSALSYNEQFF

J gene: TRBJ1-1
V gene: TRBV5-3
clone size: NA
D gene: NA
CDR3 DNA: TGTGCCAGCAGCCAACACGGTGGGAGGACTGAAGCTTTCTTT
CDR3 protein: CASSQHGGRTEAFF

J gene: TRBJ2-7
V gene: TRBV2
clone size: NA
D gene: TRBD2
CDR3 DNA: TGTGCCAGCAGTGGGCGGCCTAGCGGGACGCCGGGGGAGCAGTACTTC
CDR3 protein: CASSGRPSGTPGEQYF

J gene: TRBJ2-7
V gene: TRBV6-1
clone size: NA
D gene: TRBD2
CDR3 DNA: TGTGCCAGCAGTGGGGTAGCGGGAGGCCCGCGGGAGCAGTACTTC
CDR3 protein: CASSGVAGGPREQYF

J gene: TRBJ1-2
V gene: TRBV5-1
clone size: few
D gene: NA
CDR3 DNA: TGCGCCAGCAGCTTGGCCGCAGGGACTAATCATAGCTATGGCTACACCTTC
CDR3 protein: CASSLAAGTNHSYGYTF

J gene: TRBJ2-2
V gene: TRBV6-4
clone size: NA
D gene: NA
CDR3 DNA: TGTGCCAGCTCAGTATCTAGCGCCACCGGGGAGCTGTTTTTT
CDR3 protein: CASSVSSATGELFF

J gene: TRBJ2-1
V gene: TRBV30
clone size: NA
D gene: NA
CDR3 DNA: TGTGCCTGGATGCGGGATAATGAGCAGTTCTTC
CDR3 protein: CAWMRDNEQFF

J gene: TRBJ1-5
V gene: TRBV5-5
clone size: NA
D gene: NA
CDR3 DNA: TGTGCCAGCAGCGCCGGACGGGGGCAGCCCCAGCATTTT
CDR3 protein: CASSAGRGQPQHF

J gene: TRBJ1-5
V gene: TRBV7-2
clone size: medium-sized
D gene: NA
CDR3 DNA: TGTGCCAGCAGCTCCCTTGGGCTTACCAATCAGCCCCAGCATTTT
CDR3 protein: CASSSLGLTNQPQHF

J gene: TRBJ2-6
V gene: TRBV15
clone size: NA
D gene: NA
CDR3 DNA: TGTGCCACCAGCAGAGATCATGGGGGAGTCTCTGGGGCCAACGTCCTGACTTTC
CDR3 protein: CATSRDHGGVSGANVLTF

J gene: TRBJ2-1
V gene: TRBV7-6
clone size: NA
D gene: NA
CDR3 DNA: TGTGCCAGCAGCCGCGTATCGGGATGGAATGAGCAGTTCTTC
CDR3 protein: CASSRVSGWNEQFF

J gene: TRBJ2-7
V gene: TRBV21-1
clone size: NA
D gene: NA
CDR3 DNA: TGTGCCAGCAGCAAAGGGACTAGCGGGCGTTGGCGGAGGGCCTACGAGCAGTACTTC
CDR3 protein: CASSKGTSGRWRRAYEQYF

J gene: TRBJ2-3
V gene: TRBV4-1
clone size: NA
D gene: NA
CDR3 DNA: TGCGCCAGCAGCCAAGACTCGACTGTGGGTTGGGCAGATACGCAGTATTTT
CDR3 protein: CASSQDSTVGWADTQYF

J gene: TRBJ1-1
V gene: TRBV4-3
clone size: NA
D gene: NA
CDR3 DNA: TGCGCCAGCAGCCTACAGGGAACGGGCACTGAAGCTTTCTTT
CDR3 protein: CASSLQGTGTEAFF

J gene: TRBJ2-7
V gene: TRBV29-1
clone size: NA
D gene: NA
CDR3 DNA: TGCAGCGTTGGAGGGCGCTACGAGCAGTACTTC
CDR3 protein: CSVGGRYEQYF

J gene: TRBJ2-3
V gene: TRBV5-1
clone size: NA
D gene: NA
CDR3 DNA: TGCGCCAGCAGCTTGGGCGCAGATACGCAGTATTTT
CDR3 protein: CASSLGADTQYF

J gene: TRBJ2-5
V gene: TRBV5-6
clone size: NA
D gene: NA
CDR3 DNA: TGTGCCAGCAGCCTGCCGGGGTGGCAAGAGACCCAGTACTTC
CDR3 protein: CASSLPGWQETQYF

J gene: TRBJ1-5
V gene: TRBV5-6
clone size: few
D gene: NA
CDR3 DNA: TGTGCCAGCAGCTTGGAGGCGGAGAATCAGCCCCAGCATTTT
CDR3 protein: CASSLEAENQPQHF